The sequence of this TCR beta chain was determined in a study of blood T cell repertoires in COVID-19. Deletions cut 10 bases from V and 2 bases from J, with 15 bases between. This CDR3 is built from 13 residues. CDR1 is WSHSY, CDR2 SAAADI, per germline. Original data processing: The assay estimated nucleated cells by amplifying reference gene primers. Using immunoSEQ multiplex PCR, the repertoire was profiled, and TCRdb retains in-frame clones only, with some absent. The DNA gave D and trimming, while V, J and clone size come from that table. The sample has 150,000 to 200,000 clones, around four fifths seen once.

The material sequenced was peripheral blood. This receptor was obtained from a woman aged 70 to 79 who had recovered from COVID-19. The chain employs TRBV10-2 and TRBJ2-7, with D possibly TRBD1 on 8 matching bases. The CDR3 is CATGGGSPYEQYF. DNA of the CDR3: TGCGCCACAGGGGGCGGGAGCCCCTACGAGCAGTACTTC.